Shown below are 26 T cell receptor beta chains from a single sample sequenced in a study of T cell repertoires in cytomegalovirus infection. TCRdb re-called the reads with MiXCR, one entry per CDR3 protein. The sample yields 300,000 or so distinct CDR3 sequences, roughly 23% seen once. Source material: PBMCs. Receptors originate from a human donor in good health (CMV status not recorded). Some clones in this sample may be carry-over from other donors' samples.

This chain uses TRBV15 with TRBJ1-5; D is possibly TRBD1 (5 bases). Per germline, CDR1 LNHNV and CDR2 YYDKDF (reference sequence). Trimming removed 5 bases at V and 3 bases at J, with 11 bases between. The CDR3 covers 14 residues. CDR3 residues: CATSPVGVNQPQHF. In DNA form, the CDR3 reads TGTGCCACCAGCCCTGTGGGGGTCAATCAGCCCCAGCATTTT.

This clonotype has a handful of counts. V usage is TRBV5-1 and J usage is TRBJ2-3; D not certain. CDR1 SGHRS and CDR2 YFSETQ come from the germline V gene. The CDR3 spans 15 residues. The V end was cut by 4 bases, the J end by 2 bases, with 14 bases between. The CDR3 DNA reads TGCGCCAGCAGCAGAGACACGCCATTCACAGATACGCAGTATTTT. Amino acid sequence: CASSRDTPFTDTQYF. Full variable domain (outside the CDR3, taken from reference TRBV5-1 and TRBJ2-3): KAGVTQTPRYLIKTRGQQVTLSCSPISGHRSVSWYQQTPGQGLQFLFEYFSETQRNKGNFPGRFSGRQFSNSRSEMNVSTLELGDSALYLCASSRDTPFTDTQYFGPGTRLTVL.

V usage is TRBV14 and J usage is TRBJ2-3, with 8 bases aligning to TRBD2. Germline V gene sequence: CDR1 SGHDN, CDR2 FVKESK. With V trimmed by 3 bases and J by 9 bases, 5 bases remained unmatched. The CDR3 has 13 residues. The CDR3 is CASSHKPGGTQYF. The CDR3 DNA reads as TGTGCCAGCAGCCACAAACCGGGGGGGACGCAGTATTTT.

The rearrangement links TRBV27 to TRBJ2-5; 11 nucleotides line up with TRBD2. This CDR3 has 17 residues. The trim removed 5 bases at V and 3 bases at J, leaving 11 bases unmatched. Germline values: CDR1 MNHEY, CDR2 SMNVEV (reference sequence). This chain's CDR3 is CASSRFGLAGMKETQYF. As DNA, the CDR3 is TGTGCCAGCAGTCGCTTCGGACTAGCGGGTATGAAAGAGACCCAGTACTTC.

The CDR3: CASSPQGLGAQYF. The CDR3 DNA is TGTGCCAGCAGTCCGCAGGGGCTGGGGGCCCAGTACTTC. This chain links TRBV28 with TRBJ2-5; a weak D match, TRBD1 (6 bases). CDR1 and CDR2 (germline): MDHEN, SYDVKM. Trimming pared 5 bases from V and 9 bases from J, leaving 16 bases between. The CDR3 is made up of 13 amino acids.

J is TRBJ1-2 and V is TRBV18, with D maybe TRBD1 (5 bases). The CDR3 is 15 residues long. CDR1 and CDR2 from the germline V gene are KGHSH and LQKENI. Trimming left V 0 bases short and J 6 bases short, with 14 bases between. The CDR3 reads CASSPPAAGTHGYTF. The DNA of the CDR3 is TGTGCCAGCTCACCACCGGCGGCAGGGACCCATGGCTACACCTTC.

The chain links TRBV29-1 to TRBJ1-1; a weak D match, TRBD1 (5 bases). V lost 8 bases to trimming and J lost 0 bases, with 13 bases between them. The germline V gene has CDR1 SQVTM and CDR2 ANQGSEA. The CDR3 extends over 13 amino acids. In DNA, the CDR3 is TGCAGCTCCCATGGGGCCATGAACACTGAAGCTTTCTTT. Protein: CSSHGAMNTEAFF. The variable domain in full, completed from reference TRBV29-1 and TRBJ1-1, reads SAVISQKPSRDICQRGTSLTIQCQVDSQVTMMFWYRQQPGQSLTLIATANQGSEATYESGFVIDKFPISRPNLTFSTLTVSNMSPEDSSIYLCSSHGAMNTEAFFGQGTRLTVV.

This clonotype occurred once. The chain recombines TRBV3-1 with TRBJ2-2, with D possibly called TRBD1 or TRBD2 (5 bases each). From germline, CDR1 is LGHDT and CDR2 YNNKEL (reference sequence). The CDR3 runs 13 residues. V gave up 2 bases and J gave up 5 bases, with 6 bases separating them. The CDR3 reads CASSQWGTGELFF. The CDR3 DNA reads as TGTGCCAGCAGCCAATGGGGGACCGGGGAGCTGTTTTTT.

The rearrangement joins TRBV20-1 to TRBJ2-2, with D possibly being TRBD2 (6 bases). The germline V gene has CDR1 DFQATT and CDR2 SNEGSKA (reference sequence). The V and J ends lost 7 bases and 4 bases respectively, with 19 bases between them. The CDR3 loop spans 15 amino acids. CDR3 nucleotides: TGCAGTGTCTCCGGGACTGGTAAAATCACCGGGGAGCTGTTTTTT. It translates to CSVSGTGKITGELFF.

This clonotype appeared a few times. This chain's CDR3 is CASSFRTDYGYTF. Written as DNA, the CDR3 is TGTGCCAGCAGCTTTCGGACAGACTATGGCTACACCTTC. This sequence joins TRBV6-2 or TRBV6-3 and TRBJ1-2, with D possibly matching TRBD1 (6 bases). This CDR3 region has 13 residues. Germline V gene lookup returns CDR1 MNHEY and CDR2 SVGEGT. V lost 6 bases to trimming and J lost 3 bases, with 11 bases between them.

The V gene is TRBV11-2, the J gene TRBJ1-5; D unresolved. V was clipped by 5 bases and J by 6 bases, with 11 bases between them. Germline V CDR1 and CDR2: SGHAT, FQNNGV. This CDR3 is built from 13 residues. The CDR3 DNA is TGTGCCAGCAGCACAAACCTCGCTCAGCCCCAGCATTTT. It translates to CASSTNLAQPQHF.

The J gene is TRBJ2-5, the V gene TRBV28; the match to TRBD2 covers 10 bases. CDR1 is MDHEN, CDR2 SYDVKM, per germline. The length of the CDR3 is 14 residues. The ends lost 6 bases at V and 1 base at J; junction bases unmatched: 2. CDR3 DNA sequence: TGTGCCAGCAGACTAGCGGGATTCCAAGAGACCCAGTACTTC. Amino acids: CASRLAGFQETQYF.

The rearrangement joins TRBV6-5 to TRBJ2-7; D might be TRBD1 (6 bases). V was pared by 6 bases and J by 5 bases, with 14 bases between. This CDR3 is 13 amino acids long. CDR1 is MNHEY, CDR2 SVGAGI, per germline. DNA for the CDR3: TGTGCCAGCAGAGGGGACAAATACCACGAGCAGTACTTC. It codes for CASRGDKYHEQYF.

V usage is TRBV29-1 and J usage is TRBJ2-5; D not resolved. The CDR3 covers 10 residues. V dropped 7 bases and J dropped 3 bases, with 6 bases sitting between them. From germline, CDR1 is SQVTM and CDR2 ANQGSEA. The DNA of the CDR3 is TGCAGCGCGGCTGAAGAGACCCAGTACTTC. Its protein is CSAAEETQYF.

The V call is TRBV20-1, the J call TRBJ1-2; 8 bases match TRBD1. Germline V gene lookup returns CDR1 DFQATT and CDR2 SNEGSKA (reference sequence). V lost 4 bases and J lost 3; bases outside the gene matches: 4. The CDR3 is made up of 13 amino acids. The CDR3 DNA follows: TGCAGTGCTACGTCGGGACAGGACTATGGCTACACCTTC. Translated, it gives CSATSGQDYGYTF.

This clonotype was counted only a few times. This chain links TRBV19 with TRBJ1-6; D possibly corresponds to TRBD1 (5 bases). The CDR3 length is 15 residues. Germline V gives CDR1 LNHDA, CDR2 SQIVND (reference sequence). V was clipped by 5 bases and J by 7 bases, with 15 bases between them. CDR3 region: CASSRTGTENSPLHF. The CDR3 bases are TGTGCCAGTAGTCGTACCGGGACGGAAAATTCACCCCTCCACTTT.

CDR3 sequence reads: CASNHRGSYNEQFF. The CDR3 DNA sequence: TGTGCCAGCAACCACAGGGGATCCTACAATGAGCAGTTCTTC. V is TRBV12-3 or TRBV12-4 and J is TRBJ2-1; 7 bases agree with TRBD1. The CDR3 contains 14 residues. The V gene end was trimmed by 7 bases and the J gene end by 1 base; junction bases not matched to a gene: 4.

This clonotype has only a few counts. This chain joins TRBV19 and TRBJ2-2, with 9 bases identical to TRBD1. V was clipped by 4 bases and J by 2 bases; unmatched bases: 5. This CDR3 is 16 amino acids long. Germline CDR1 and CDR2: LNHDA and SQIVND (reference sequence). The CDR3 region is CASSRTGAHNTGELFF. The CDR3 DNA reads as TGTGCCAGTAGTAGGACAGGGGCACACAACACCGGGGAGCTGTTTTTT.

J is TRBJ1-6 and V is TRBV12-3 or TRBV12-4; TRBD1 is a possible D gene (6 bases). V dropped 5 bases and J dropped 9 bases, with 14 bases sitting between them. The CDR3 is 14 residues long. CDR3 nucleotide sequence: TGTGCCAGCAGTCCCCAGGGGCAGATTTCACCCCTCCACTTT. Amino acids: CASSPQGQISPLHF.

This clonotype appeared many times. This chain uses TRBV7-2 with TRBJ1-1; 11 nucleotides line up with TRBD1. Germline CDR1 reads SGHTA; CDR2 reads FQGNSA. This CDR3 contains 15 residues. V was pared by 5 bases and J by 3 bases, with 5 bases of the junction left unmatched. The CDR3, as DNA: TGTGCCAGCAGCCCCGGGACAGGGGGTGACACTGAAGCTTTCTTT. Protein product: CASSPGTGGDTEAFF. Looking up the rest from reference TRBV7-2 and TRBJ1-1 gives the full variable domain: GAGVSQSPSNKVTEKGKDVELRCDPISGHTALYWYRQSLGQGLEFLIYFQGNSAPDKSGLPSDRFSAERTGGSVSTLTIQRTQQEDSAVYLCASSPGTGGDTEAFFGQGTRLTVV.

The sample holds a few counts of this clonotype. The rearrangement links TRBV7-2 to TRBJ1-2, with D possibly being TRBD1 (5 bases). The V gene's germline CDR1 is SGHTA and CDR2 FQGNSA. This CDR3 has 15 residues. The ends were cut back, 0 bases at V and 8 bases at J, with 16 bases in the middle. CDR3 region: CASSLAQATVTGYTF. The CDR3 DNA reads as TGTGCCAGCAGCTTAGCGCAGGCGACAGTGACAGGCTACACCTTC.

This clonotype was seen at least ten times. The gene calls are TRBV7-2 and TRBJ1-3, with D tentatively TRBD1 (6 bases). The CDR3 totals 16 residues. Germline V gene sequence: CDR1 SGHTA, CDR2 FQGNSA. V was shortened by 6 bases and J by 0 bases, with 15 bases between the two germline ends. The CDR3 reads CASSFAGGLSGNTIYF. In DNA, the CDR3 is TGTGCCAGCAGTTTCGCCGGGGGCCTCTCTGGAAACACCATATATTTT.

This clonotype was counted at least ten times. The V call is TRBV7-2, the J call TRBJ2-4, with a weak D call TRBD2 (5 bases). Trimming removed 5 bases at V and 0 bases at J, with 17 bases between. The germline V gene has CDR1 SGHTA and CDR2 FQGNSA. The CDR3 is made up of 17 amino acids. The CDR3 coding sequence is TGTGCCAGCAGCCAACGGGGAGACGACTTAGCCAAAAACATTCAGTACTTC. Protein sequence: CASSQRGDDLAKNIQYF.

The genes are TRBV20-1 and TRBJ1-1; tentatively, D is TRBD1 (5 bases). This CDR3 spans 15 amino acids. With 6 bases removed from V and 4 bases from J, the gap between germline ends came to 21 bases. Germline CDR1 DFQATT, CDR2 SNEGSKA (reference sequence). The DNA of the CDR3 is TGCAGTGCCGCTCTACTCAGGGCGCGGGGCACTGAAGCTTTCTTT. It specifies CSAALLRARGTEAFF.

This clonotype was seen just once. CDR3 residues: CATSRQGNNSPLHF. In nucleotides, the CDR3 is TGTGCCACCAGCAGACAGGGGAATAATTCACCCCTCCACTTT. The chain is built from TRBV15 and TRBJ1-6, with D maybe TRBD1 (6 bases). The germline V and J ends were trimmed by 2 bases and 5 bases, with 7 bases remaining between them. CDR3 length: 14 amino acids. Germline V gives CDR1 LNHNV, CDR2 YYDKDF (reference sequence).

This clonotype was seen many times. The rearrangement links TRBV7-6 to TRBJ1-1; D is undetermined. The CDR3 has 15 residues. Per the germline V gene, CDR1 is SGHVS and CDR2 is FNYEAQ. V lost 1 base to trimming and J lost 1 base, with 10 bases between them. The CDR3 region has the DNA TGTGCCAGCAGCTTAGTAATGGACCAGAACACTGAAGCTTTCTTT. The encoded protein is CASSLVMDQNTEAFF.